This TCR beta chain originates from a study of response to subunit inactivated influenza vaccine. Findings and limits, study-wide: The study's authors posited that every seasonal influenza vaccination enlists few new T cells.

Each CDR3 protein gets one entry after TCRdb re-called the RT-PCR reads with MiXCR. The table records 650,000 to 800,000 distinct CDR3 sequences, around 13% of them present only once. J was trimmed by 3 bases and V by 4 bases; bases with no gene match: 7. The germline V gene has CDR1 SGHRS and CDR2 YFSETQ. The CDR3 covers 14 residues. Points on this clonotype: What it binds is unknown.

The material was PBMCs from blood, obtained 14 to 15 days before vaccination. The sequence was obtained from a man in his fifties who received an inactivated influenza vaccine. The chain combines TRBV5-1 with TRBJ2-7; TRBD1 agrees at 7 bases. In nucleotides, the CDR3 is TGCGCCAGCAGCGAGGGACAGCCTTACTACGAGCAGTACTTC. This translates into CASSEGQPYYEQYF.